Detailed here is one TCR beta chain. Germline-derived CDR1 and CDR2 are MNHEY and SVGEGT. The CDR3 totals 14 residues. The sample belongs to a study of T cells expressing NK-cell markers. Reanalyzing the 5' RACE reads, TCRdb keeps one entry per CDR3 protein, without DNA. Its clone listing holds about 380,000 distinct CDR3 sequences. The sample was blood T cells: a sorted CD56 or NKG2C T cell subset, CD4+ or CD8+ T cells, or bulk PBMC T cells (not recorded which). The sequence derives from a man aged 18-75 years in good health. The chain has TRBV6-2 or TRBV6-3 and TRBJ2-7; TCRdb outputs TRBD1, but without DNA this stays unchecked. The CDR3 sequence: CAAIDAGPSYEQYF.